One sample yielded the 17 T cell receptor beta chains listed below, sequenced in a study of shared clonotypes between healthy human individuals. Repertoires were generated with immunoSEQ multiplex PCR, while TCRdb's copy carries only in-frame clones and drops some. Of 1.5 million to 2.5 million clones detected, about 94% appear once; the ten largest clones hold 1% to 1.5%. CD45RO-negative, CCR7-selected cells formed the naive CD8 fraction, which excluded terminally differentiated effector memory CD45RA+ cells. The sequenced sample was naive CD8+ T cells sorted from blood. These receptors were obtained from a man aged 18 to 29 in good health.

J is TRBJ2-5 and V is TRBV2, with D tentatively TRBD2 (6 bases). V shed 6 bases and J shed 3 bases, with 8 bases lying between them. Germline V lookup: CDR1 SNHLY, CDR2 FYNNEI. This CDR3 is built from 12 residues. Written as DNA, the CDR3 is TGTGCCAGCAGCGGGGAGGAAGAGACCCAGTACTTC. This encodes CASSGEEETQYF. The full variable domain, completed using reference TRBV2 and TRBJ2-5, is EPEVTQTPSHQVTQMGQEVILRCVPISNHLYFYWYRQILGQKVEFLVSFYNNEISEKSEIFDDQFSVERPDGSNFTLKIRSTKLEDSAMYFCASSGEEETQYFGPGTRLLVL.

J is TRBJ2-7 and V is TRBV5-5; 7 nucleotides match TRBD1. Per germline, CDR1 SGHKS and CDR2 YYEKEE (reference sequence). After removal of 4 bases from V and 0 bases from J, the junction contained 4 bases not matched to a gene. The CDR3 is 14 amino acids. This chain's CDR3 is CASSVGQSSYEQYF. CDR3 DNA sequence: TGTGCCAGCAGCGTGGGACAGAGCTCCTACGAGCAGTACTTC.

The chain couples TRBV21-1 to TRBJ2-7; the DNA was not compared with TRBD1, the D call given in the table. TRBV21-1 is assigned pseudogene status. There are 15 residues in the CDR3. The CDR3 region is CASNQGQLSIHEQYF. CDR3 DNA: TGTGCCAGCAACCAAGGACAGCTTAGCATCCACGAGCAGTACTTC.

The chain is built from TRBV13 and TRBJ1-5; 8 bases agree with TRBD1. The CDR3 consists of 12 residues. V trimming: 4 bases; J trimming: 12 bases; junction bases outside the gene matches: 5. Germline CDR1 reads PRHDT; CDR2 reads FYEKMQ (reference sequence). The CDR3 is CASSSGDRLQHF. The CDR3 nucleotides are TGTGCCAGCAGCTCGGGGGACAGGCTCCAGCATTTT.

V usage is TRBV2 and J usage is TRBJ2-7; D is perhaps TRBD1 (6 bases). The CDR3 is 14 amino acids. Germline V gene sequence: CDR1 SNHLY, CDR2 FYNNEI. V was shortened by 3 bases and J by 6 bases, with 15 bases between the two germline ends. The CDR3 loop reads CASSDLTGIREQYF. CDR3 nucleotides: TGTGCCAGCAGTGATTTGACAGGTATCCGCGAGCAGTACTTC.

Concerning this clone: Other DNA sequences from this sample encode an identical CDR3 as well. This chain uses TRBV5-5 with TRBJ1-1; no firm D call. The CDR3 covers 13 residues. Between the trimmed V and J ends, which lost 0 bases and 1 base, there was a span of 4 bases. Germline V gene data show CDR1 as SGHKS and CDR2 as YYEKEE (reference sequence). Here the CDR3 reads CASSLGANTEAFF. The DNA for the CDR3 is TGTGCCAGCAGCTTGGGCGCGAACACTGAAGCTTTCTTT.

The V call is TRBV4-1, the J call TRBJ1-1; D might be TRBD1 (6 bases). V was pared by 5 bases and J by 1 base, with 8 bases between. From germline, CDR1 is MGHRA and CDR2 YSYEKL. This CDR3 comprises 13 residues. The CDR3 is CASSGRGNTEAFF. The CDR3 DNA is TGCGCCAGCAGCGGCAGGGGGAACACTGAAGCTTTCTTT.

The chain carries TRBV4-1 and TRBJ2-7; 8 bases agree with TRBD1. Trimming at V came to 3 bases and at J to 6 bases, leaving 16 bases not matched to a gene. CDR1 is MGHRA, CDR2 YSYEKL, per germline. CDR3 length equals 17 residues. The CDR3 DNA follows: TGCGCCAGCAGCCATTCCGACAGGGGTTCTTTTATCTCCGAGCAGTACTTC. Residues: CASSHSDRGSFISEQYF.

The rearrangement joins TRBV7-9 to TRBJ2-1; D uncertain. CDR3 length: 15 residues. Germline V gives CDR1 SEHNR, CDR2 FQNEAQ (reference sequence). Trimming shortened V by 0 bases and J by 1 base, and 7 bases separated the two germline ends. CDR3 in DNA: TGTGCCAGCAGCTTAGCCGTTTGGTCCTACAATGAGCAGTTCTTC. It codes for CASSLAVWSYNEQFF.

The rearrangement links TRBV2 to TRBJ2-7; 16 bases are a match to TRBD2. Germline CDR1 reads SNHLY; CDR2 reads FYNNEI. J lost 0 bases, V lost 6 bases, and 17 bases had no gene match. The length of the CDR3 is 21 residues. In DNA, the CDR3 is TGTGCCAGCAGGGACCCCGCTCTGGGACTAGCGGGGGGGCTGAGCTCCTACGAGCAGTACTTC. Translated: CASRDPALGLAGGLSSYEQYF.

The rearrangement uses TRBV27 and TRBJ2-7, with 9 bases matching TRBD1. The germline gives CDR1 MNHEY, CDR2 SMNVEV (reference sequence). This CDR3 has 15 amino acids. V was pared by 9 bases and J by 2 bases, with 11 bases of the junction left unmatched. The CDR3 bases are TGTGCCAGTTCCCTTGTTGGGACAGGGCCCTACGAGCAGTACTTC. Its protein product is CASSLVGTGPYEQYF.

The rearrangement joins TRBV2 to TRBJ2-3; D is uncertain. V dropped 8 bases and J dropped 2 bases, with 8 bases sitting between them. The CDR3 has 12 amino acids. Germline V CDR1 and CDR2: SNHLY, FYNNEI. The CDR3 region has the DNA TGTGCCAGCCGCGGATTCACAGATACGCAGTATTTT. It translates to CASRGFTDTQYF.

This clone was counted a single time. Other DNA sequences from this sample encode an identical CDR3 as well. The genes are TRBV27 and TRBJ2-1; a possible D gene is TRBD1 (6 bases). The V and J ends lost 0 bases and 3 bases respectively, with 6 bases between them. Germline V lookup: CDR1 MNHEY, CDR2 SMNVEV (reference sequence). The CDR3 is 14 residues long. The CDR3 DNA sequence: TGTGCCAGCAGTTTATCAGGGGGCTACAATGAGCAGTTCTTC. Translated, it gives CASSLSGGYNEQFF.

The chain employs TRBV5-1 and TRBJ2-5; perhaps TRBD2 as D (6 bases). From germline, CDR1 is SGHRS and CDR2 YFSETQ. There are 19 residues in the CDR3. Between the trimmed V and J ends, which lost 4 bases and 3 bases, there was a span of 28 bases. CDR3 region: CASSLGEAVVLGRKETQYF. The DNA for the CDR3 is TGCGCCAGCAGCCTGGGGGAGGCAGTGGTGTTAGGTCGTAAAGAGACCCAGTACTTC.

Turning to this clone: Other DNA sequences in this sample translate to the same CDR3. V usage is TRBV27 and J usage is TRBJ1-2; 9 bases line up with TRBD1. The junction had 4 bases not matched to a gene; V was cut back by 5 bases and J by 6 bases. Germline V gene sequence: CDR1 MNHEY, CDR2 SMNVEV (reference sequence). This CDR3 spans 13 amino acids. Here the CDR3 DNA reads TGTGCCAGCAGTCCCTGGACAGGGGATGGCTACACCTTC. This encodes CASSPWTGDGYTF.

The genes are TRBV5-6 and TRBJ1-1; D is possibly TRBD1 (5 bases). This CDR3 is built from 14 residues. The germline CDR1 and CDR2 sequences are SGHDT and YYEEEE. Trimming pared 4 bases from V and 6 bases from J, leaving 16 bases between. As DNA, the CDR3 is TGTGCCAGCAGCGGCGGCTCAGGGTCAGCTGAAGCTTTCTTT. This sequence encodes CASSGGSGSAEAFF.

This rearrangement joins TRBV19 to TRBJ1-2; no clear D. The CDR3 runs 14 residues. Germline V gene sequence: CDR1 LNHDA, CDR2 SQIVND (reference sequence). V lost 5 bases and J lost 4, with 14 bases in between. The CDR3: CASSYQQSLYGYTF. In nucleotides, the CDR3 is TGTGCCAGTAGTTACCAACAGAGTCTCTATGGCTACACCTTC.